Below are 15 T cell receptor beta chains sequenced from a single sample in a study of shared T cell receptors in the human thymus. Profiled with immunoSEQ multiplex PCR; TCRdb holds only in-frame clones, not every one. Of more than 550,000 clones listed, approximately 85% are singletons. These data were likewise used in another study, on human thymus T cells.

The sample comprised thymocytes. All receptors come from a girl under three years old with a congenital heart defect.

The J gene is TRBJ2-7, the V gene TRBV9; D might be TRBD2 (6 bases). Germline CDR1 SGDLS, CDR2 YYNGEE. V gave up 3 bases and J gave up 6 bases, with 13 bases separating them. CDR3 length: 13 amino acids. CDR3 protein: CASSGNDGGEQYF. CDR3 DNA: TGTGCCAGCAGCGGGAACGACGGGGGCGAGCAGTACTTC.

The chain recombines TRBV15 with TRBJ2-4, with a possible D match to TRBD1 (6 bases). Between the trimmed V and J ends, which lost 7 bases and 0 bases, there was a span of 25 bases. Germline V lookup: CDR1 LNHNV, CDR2 YYDKDF (reference sequence). The CDR3 runs 19 residues. This chain's CDR3 is CATKSFTRGGHKAKNIQYF. DNA of the CDR3: TGTGCCACCAAATCTTTTACCCGAGGGGGTCATAAAGCCAAAAACATTCAGTACTTC.

The J gene is TRBJ1-2, the V gene TRBV7-3, with a tentative D call TRBD1 (6 bases). This CDR3 has 13 amino acids. Germline V CDR1 and CDR2: SGHTA, FQGTGA. Between the trimmed V and J ends, which lost 0 bases and 6 bases, there was a span of 8 bases. The CDR3 spells CASSLTGAHGYTF. The DNA for the CDR3 is TGTGCCAGCAGCTTAACGGGGGCGCATGGCTACACCTTC.

The chain is built from TRBV6-1 and TRBJ2-1, with 12 bases lining up with TRBD2. After removal of 6 bases from V and 7 bases from J, the junction contained 7 bases not matched to a gene. Per germline, CDR1 MNHNS and CDR2 SASEGT. This CDR3 has 15 residues. The CDR3 coding sequence is TGTGCCAGCAGCGGGACCGGGACTAGCGGGAATGAGCAGTTCTTC. Residues: CASSGTGTSGNEQFF.

V usage is TRBV7-9 and J usage is TRBJ1-6, with TRBD1 matching over 12 bases. Looked up from germline, CDR1 is SEHNR and CDR2 is FQNEAQ (reference sequence). With 4 bases clipped from V and 8 bases from J, the junction kept 12 bases outside the gene matches. This CDR3 has 18 residues. DNA of the CDR3: TGTGCCAGCAGCTCCAACGGGACAGGGGGCGCGGTGGATTCACCCCTCCACTTT. Encoded protein: CASSSNGTGGAVDSPLHF. Full variable domain (outside the CDR3, taken from reference TRBV7-9 and TRBJ1-6): DTGVSQNPRHKITKRGQNVTFRCDPISEHNRLYWYRQTLGQGPEFLTYFQNEAQLEKSRLLSDRFSAERPKGSFSTLEIQRTEQGDSAMYLCASSSNGTGGAVDSPLHFGNGTRLTVT.

In this sample, this clone turned up once. V is TRBV7-2 and J is TRBJ2-2, with 10 bases matching TRBD1. CDR1 is SGHTA and CDR2 is FQGNSA in the germline V gene. Trimming removed 0 bases from V and 7 bases from J; junction bases left unmatched: 8. The length of the CDR3 is 17 residues. CDR3 in amino acids: CASSLAWRQGAFGELFF. The DNA for the CDR3 is TGTGCCAGCAGCTTAGCTTGGCGACAGGGGGCGTTCGGGGAGCTGTTTTTT.

The gene calls are TRBV12-5 and TRBJ1-2, with D possibly TRBD1 on 6 matching bases. The V gene lost 6 bases and the J gene lost 1 base, with 15 bases spanning the gap. The germline V gene encodes CDR1 LGHNT and CDR2 FRNRAP. The CDR3 covers 15 residues. CDR3 loop: CASGTGGRVNYGYTF. For the CDR3, the DNA is TGTGCTAGTGGGACGGGGGGCAGAGTTAACTATGGCTACACCTTC.

The chain links TRBV5-1 to TRBJ2-1; D not certain. CDR1 SGHRS and CDR2 YFSETQ come from the germline V gene. V lost 0 bases to trimming and J lost 0 bases, with 16 bases between them. CDR3 size: 18 residues. The CDR3 is CASSLGRKLLSSYNEQFF. CDR3 sequence (DNA): TGCGCCAGCAGCTTGGGTCGGAAACTACTGAGCTCCTACAATGAGCAGTTCTTC.

This clone was counted a few times. V gene TRBV5-5 combines with J gene TRBJ2-7; TRBD2 aligns across 8 bases. The CDR3 sequence is 14 residues long. V trimming: 6 bases; J trimming: 2 bases; junction bases outside the gene matches: 7. The V gene's germline CDR1 is SGHKS and CDR2 YYEKEE (reference sequence). DNA for the CDR3: TGTGCCAGCACCCTCACCGGGAGGGCCTACGAGCAGTACTTC. Translation: CASTLTGRAYEQYF.

This clone showed up just once. The rearrangement links TRBV20-1 to TRBJ2-5; 7 bases match TRBD2. The CDR3 totals 11 residues. The V gene's germline CDR1 is DFQATT and CDR2 SNEGSKA (reference sequence). The CDR3 protein is CSTGGEETQYF. The DNA for the CDR3 is TGCAGCACGGGGGGTGAAGAGACCCAGTACTTC.

This chain joins TRBV21-1 and TRBJ2-1; TRBD1 is the table's D call and was not checked against the DNA. TRBV21-1 is marked as a pseudogene. This CDR3 is built from 20 residues. The CDR3 loop is CASSKDDSVRLVWSYNEQFF. The CDR3 DNA reads as TGTGCCAGCAGCAAAGACGACAGTGTAAGACTGGTTTGGTCCTACAATGAGCAGTTCTTC.

This clone was detected only once. The chain joins TRBV5-4 to TRBJ1-2; 7 nucleotides align to TRBD1. Germline V gene data show CDR1 as SGHNT and CDR2 as YYREEE (reference sequence). CDR3 length equals 15 residues. V lost 3 bases, J lost 3 bases, and 8 bases stayed unmatched. CDR3 sequence: CASSCYLGQDYGYTF. In DNA form, the CDR3 reads TGTGCCAGCAGCTGTTATCTCGGACAGGACTATGGCTACACCTTC.

The CDR3: CATSSYRGGAADTQYF. For the CDR3, the DNA is TGTGCCACCAGCTCATACAGGGGGGGTGCGGCAGATACGCAGTATTTT. The rearrangement uses TRBV15 and TRBJ2-3, with D perhaps TRBD1 (8 bases). The CDR3 extends over 16 amino acids. The V end was cut by 5 bases, the J end by 4 bases, with 19 bases between. Per germline, CDR1 LNHNV and CDR2 YYDKDF (reference sequence).

This clone was observed once. The CDR3 loop is CASSQVLGGYEKLFF. The CDR3 DNA reads TGCGCCAGCAGCCAGGTTTTGGGGGGGTATGAAAAACTGTTTTTT. The rearrangement links TRBV4-1 to TRBJ1-4; D may be TRBD1 (5 bases). The CDR3 runs to 15 residues. V lost 3 bases and J lost 6, with 14 bases in between. Germline CDR1 and CDR2: MGHRA and YSYEKL.

The genes are TRBV6-4 and TRBJ2-1; 7 bases map to TRBD1. V was pared by 2 bases and J by 9 bases, with 10 bases of the junction left unmatched. CDR3 length: 15 amino acids. Germline V lookup: CDR1 MRHNA, CDR2 SNTAGT. The CDR3 nucleotides read TGTGCCAGCAGTGACCCACACCACAGGGGCGGTGAGCAGTTCTTC. Its protein is CASSDPHHRGGEQFF.